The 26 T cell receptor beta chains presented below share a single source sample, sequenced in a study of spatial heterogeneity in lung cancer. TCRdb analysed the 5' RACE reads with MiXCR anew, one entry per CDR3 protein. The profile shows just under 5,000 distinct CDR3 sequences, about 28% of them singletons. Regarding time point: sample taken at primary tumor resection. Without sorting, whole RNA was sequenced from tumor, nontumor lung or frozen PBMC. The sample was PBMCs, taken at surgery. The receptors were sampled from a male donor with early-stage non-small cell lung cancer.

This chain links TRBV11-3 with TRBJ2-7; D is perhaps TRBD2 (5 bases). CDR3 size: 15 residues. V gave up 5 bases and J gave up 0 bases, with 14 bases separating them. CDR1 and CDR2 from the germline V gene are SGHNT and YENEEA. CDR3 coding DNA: TGTGCCAGCAGCCCCGCTGGGAGAAGCTCCTACGAGCAGTACTTC. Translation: CASSPAGRSSYEQYF.

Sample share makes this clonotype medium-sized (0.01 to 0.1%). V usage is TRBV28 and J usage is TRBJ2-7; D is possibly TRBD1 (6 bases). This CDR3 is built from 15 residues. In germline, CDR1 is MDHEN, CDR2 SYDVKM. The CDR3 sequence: CATARQGILSYEQYF. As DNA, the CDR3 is TGTGCGACCGCTCGCCAGGGGATCCTCTCCTACGAGCAGTACTTC.

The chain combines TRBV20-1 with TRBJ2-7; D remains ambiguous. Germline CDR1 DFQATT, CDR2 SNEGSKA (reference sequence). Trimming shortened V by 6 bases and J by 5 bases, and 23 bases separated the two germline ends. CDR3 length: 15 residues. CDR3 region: CSAPAQGNGLDEQYF. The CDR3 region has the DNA TGCAGTGCGCCCGCACAAGGTAATGGGCTCGACGAGCAGTACTTC.

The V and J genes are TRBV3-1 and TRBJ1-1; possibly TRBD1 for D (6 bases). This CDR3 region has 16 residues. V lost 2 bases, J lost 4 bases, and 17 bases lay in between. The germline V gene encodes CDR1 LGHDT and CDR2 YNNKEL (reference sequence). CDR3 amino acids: CASSQWGSGGGTEAFF. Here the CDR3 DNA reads TGTGCCAGCAGCCAATGGGGCAGCGGAGGGGGCACTGAAGCTTTCTTT.

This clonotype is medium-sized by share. Written as DNA, the CDR3 is TGTGCCAGTAGTATCCCGACCGGGACATTAAACAATGAGCAGTTCTTC. Translation gives CASSIPTGTLNNEQFF. The rearrangement uses TRBV19 and TRBJ2-1, with D possibly matching TRBD1 (6 bases). Germline V CDR1 and CDR2: LNHDA, SQIVND (reference sequence). The CDR3 is 16 amino acids. Trimming took 3 bases from V and 5 from J, leaving 17 bases between them.

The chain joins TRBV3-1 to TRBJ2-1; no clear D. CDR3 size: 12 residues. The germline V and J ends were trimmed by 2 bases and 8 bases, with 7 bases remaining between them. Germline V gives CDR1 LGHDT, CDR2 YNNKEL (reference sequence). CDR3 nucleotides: TGTGCCAGCAGCCAATCCCTCTATGAGCAGTTCTTC. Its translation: CASSQSLYEQFF.

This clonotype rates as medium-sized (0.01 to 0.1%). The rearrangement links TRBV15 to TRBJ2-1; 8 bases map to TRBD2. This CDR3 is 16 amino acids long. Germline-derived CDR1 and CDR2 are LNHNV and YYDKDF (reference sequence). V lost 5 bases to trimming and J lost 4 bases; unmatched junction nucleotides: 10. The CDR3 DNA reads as TGTGCCACCAGCGCGGGGCGGGGGGCCGATTACAATGAGCAGTTCTTC. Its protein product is CATSAGRGADYNEQFF.

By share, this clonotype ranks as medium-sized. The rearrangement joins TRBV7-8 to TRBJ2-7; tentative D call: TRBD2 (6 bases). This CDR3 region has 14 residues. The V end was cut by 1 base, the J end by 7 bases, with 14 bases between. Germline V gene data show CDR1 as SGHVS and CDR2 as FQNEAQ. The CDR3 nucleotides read TGTGCCAGCAGCTTAGGTAGCGGAGAAGGGGAGCAGTACTTC. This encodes CASSLGSGEGEQYF.

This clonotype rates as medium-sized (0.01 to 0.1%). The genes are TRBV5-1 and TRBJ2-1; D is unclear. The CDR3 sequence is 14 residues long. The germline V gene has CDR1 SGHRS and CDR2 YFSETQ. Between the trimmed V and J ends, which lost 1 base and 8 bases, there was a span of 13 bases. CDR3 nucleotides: TGCGCCAGCAGCTTGTGGGCAGTCGTTGATGAGCAGTTCTTC. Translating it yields CASSLWAVVDEQFF. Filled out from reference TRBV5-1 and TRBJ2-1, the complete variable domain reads KAGVTQTPRYLIKTRGQQVTLSCSPISGHRSVSWYQQTPGQGLQFLFEYFSETQRNKGNFPGRFSGRQFSNSRSEMNVSTLELGDSALYLCASSLWAVVDEQFFGPGTRLTVL.

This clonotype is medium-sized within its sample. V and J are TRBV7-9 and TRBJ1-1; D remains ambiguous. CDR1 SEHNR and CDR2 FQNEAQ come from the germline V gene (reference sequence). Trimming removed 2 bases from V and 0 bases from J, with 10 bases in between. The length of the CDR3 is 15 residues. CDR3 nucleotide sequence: TGTGCCAGCAGCTTAAATGCGGGATTGAACACTGAAGCTTTCTTT. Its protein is CASSLNAGLNTEAFF.

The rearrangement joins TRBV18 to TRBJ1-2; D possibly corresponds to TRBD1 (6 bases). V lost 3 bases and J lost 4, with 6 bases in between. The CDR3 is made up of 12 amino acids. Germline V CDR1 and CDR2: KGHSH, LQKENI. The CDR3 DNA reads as TGTGCCAGCTCACCGGACAGCTATGGCTACACCTTC. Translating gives CASSPDSYGYTF.

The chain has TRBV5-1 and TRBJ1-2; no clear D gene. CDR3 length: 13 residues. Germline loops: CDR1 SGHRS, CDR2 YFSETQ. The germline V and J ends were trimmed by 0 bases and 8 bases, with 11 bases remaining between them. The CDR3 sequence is CASSLVTDEGYTF. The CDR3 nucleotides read TGCGCCAGCAGCTTGGTGACGGACGAAGGCTACACCTTC.

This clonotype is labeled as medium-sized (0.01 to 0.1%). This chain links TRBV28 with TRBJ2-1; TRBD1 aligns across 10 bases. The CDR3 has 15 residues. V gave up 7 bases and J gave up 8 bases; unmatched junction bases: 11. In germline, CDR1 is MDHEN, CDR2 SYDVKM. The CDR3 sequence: CASTLAGQGTDEQFF. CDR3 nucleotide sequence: TGTGCCAGCACCCTGGCGGGACAGGGGACGGATGAGCAGTTCTTC.

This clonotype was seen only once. In DNA, the CDR3 is TGCAGCGCTTCCGGGACAGGGGGCGACGAGCAGTACTTC. It yields the protein CSASGTGGDEQYF. The chain combines TRBV29-1 with TRBJ2-7, with 12 bases lining up with TRBD1. In germline, CDR1 is SQVTM, CDR2 ANQGSEA. This CDR3 spans 13 amino acids. V trimming: 7 bases; J trimming: 5 bases; junction bases outside the gene matches: 6.

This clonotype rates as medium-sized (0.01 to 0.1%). The CDR3 DNA reads as TGCAGCCCCCCGGGACTAGCGGGACCGGAGATTCAGTTCTTC. The encoded protein is CSPPGLAGPEIQFF. The chain has TRBV29-1 and TRBJ2-1; 13 bases are a match to TRBD2. The CDR3 runs 14 residues. Germline CDR1 and CDR2: SQVTM and ANQGSEA. V lost 8 bases and J lost 13; bases outside the gene matches: 14.

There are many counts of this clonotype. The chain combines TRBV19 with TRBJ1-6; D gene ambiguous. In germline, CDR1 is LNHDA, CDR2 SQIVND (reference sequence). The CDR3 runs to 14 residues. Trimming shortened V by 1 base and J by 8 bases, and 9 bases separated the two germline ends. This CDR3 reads CASSIGNLDSPLHF. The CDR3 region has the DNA TGTGCCAGTAGTATAGGCAATCTCGATTCACCCCTCCACTTT.

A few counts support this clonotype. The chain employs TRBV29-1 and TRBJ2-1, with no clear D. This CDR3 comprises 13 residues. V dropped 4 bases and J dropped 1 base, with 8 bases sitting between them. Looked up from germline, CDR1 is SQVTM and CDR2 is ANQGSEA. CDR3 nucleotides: TGCAGCGTTGCTACGGAATCCTACAATGAGCAGTTCTTC. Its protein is CSVATESYNEQFF.

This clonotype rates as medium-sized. The CDR3 DNA is TGCAGTGCTAGAGCCATCCGAGGACTAGCGCTCAACGAGCAGTACTTC. This gives the protein CSARAIRGLALNEQYF. This rearrangement joins TRBV20-1 to TRBJ2-7, with TRBD2 identical over 9 bases. V was pared by 1 base and J by 5 bases, with 12 bases of the junction left unmatched. Germline V gene sequence: CDR1 DFQATT, CDR2 SNEGSKA (reference sequence). CDR3 length: 16 residues.

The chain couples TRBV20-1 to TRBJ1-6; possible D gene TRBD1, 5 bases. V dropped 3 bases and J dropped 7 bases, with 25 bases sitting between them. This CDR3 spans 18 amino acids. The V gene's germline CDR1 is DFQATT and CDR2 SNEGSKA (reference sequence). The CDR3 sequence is CSARDARAQGAGNSPLHF. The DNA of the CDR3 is TGCAGTGCTAGGGATGCGCGTGCCCAGGGCGCCGGAAATTCACCCCTCCACTTT.

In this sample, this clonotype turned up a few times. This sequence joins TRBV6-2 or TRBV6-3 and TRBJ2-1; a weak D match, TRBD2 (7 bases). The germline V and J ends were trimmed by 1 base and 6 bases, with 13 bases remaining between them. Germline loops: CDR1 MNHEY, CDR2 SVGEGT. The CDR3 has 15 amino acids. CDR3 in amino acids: CASSYWGGETNEQFF. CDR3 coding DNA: TGTGCCAGCAGTTACTGGGGGGGCGAGACCAATGAGCAGTTCTTC.

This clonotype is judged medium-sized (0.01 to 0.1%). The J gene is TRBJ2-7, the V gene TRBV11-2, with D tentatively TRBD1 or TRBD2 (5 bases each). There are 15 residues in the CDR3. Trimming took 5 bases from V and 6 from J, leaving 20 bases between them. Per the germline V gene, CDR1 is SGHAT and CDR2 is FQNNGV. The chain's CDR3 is CASSRDPSGYREQYF. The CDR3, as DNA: TGTGCCAGCAGCCGGGACCCTTCTGGGTACCGCGAGCAGTACTTC. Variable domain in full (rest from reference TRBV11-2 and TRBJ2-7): EAGVAQSPRYKIIEKRQSVAFWCNPISGHATLYWYQQILGQGPKLLIQFQNNGVVDDSQLPKDRFSAERLKGVDSTLKIQPAKLEDSAVYLCASSRDPSGYREQYFGPGTRLTVT.

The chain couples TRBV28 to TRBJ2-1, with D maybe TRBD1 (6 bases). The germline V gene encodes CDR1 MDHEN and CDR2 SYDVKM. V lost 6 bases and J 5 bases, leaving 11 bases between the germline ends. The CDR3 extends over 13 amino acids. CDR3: CASSPGQHNEQFF. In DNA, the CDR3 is TGTGCCAGCAGCCCAGGACAGCACAATGAGCAGTTCTTC. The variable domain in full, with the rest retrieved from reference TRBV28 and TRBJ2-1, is DVKVTQSSRYLVKRTGEKVFLECVQDMDHENMFWYRQDPGLGLRLIYFSYDVKMKEKGDIPEGYSVSREKKERFSLILESASTNQTSMYLCASSPGQHNEQFFGPGTRLTVL.

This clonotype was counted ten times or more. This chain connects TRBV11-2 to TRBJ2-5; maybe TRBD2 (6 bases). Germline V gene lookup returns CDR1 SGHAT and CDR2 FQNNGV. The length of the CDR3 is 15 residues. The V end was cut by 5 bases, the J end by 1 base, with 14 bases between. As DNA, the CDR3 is TGTGCCAGCAGCACCATGATAGCGGTCCAAGAGACCCAGTACTTC. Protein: CASSTMIAVQETQYF.

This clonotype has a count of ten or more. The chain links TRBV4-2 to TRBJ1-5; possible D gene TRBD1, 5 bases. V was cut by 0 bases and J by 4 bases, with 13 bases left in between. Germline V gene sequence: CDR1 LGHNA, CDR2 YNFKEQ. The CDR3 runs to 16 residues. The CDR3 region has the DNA TGTGCCAGCAGCCAAGATTGGCCAGGGATGAATCAGCCCCAGCATTTT. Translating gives CASSQDWPGMNQPQHF.

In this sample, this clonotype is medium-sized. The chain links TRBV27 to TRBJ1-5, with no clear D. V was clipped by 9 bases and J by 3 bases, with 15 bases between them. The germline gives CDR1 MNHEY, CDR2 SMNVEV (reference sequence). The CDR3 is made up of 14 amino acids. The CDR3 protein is CASSRVGLNQPQHF. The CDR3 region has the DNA TGTGCCAGTTCAAGGGTGGGCCTCAATCAGCCCCAGCATTTT.

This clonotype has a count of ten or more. Here the CDR3 DNA reads TGCAGCGTTGAAGTGAACACTGAAGCTTTCTTT. Translation gives CSVEVNTEAFF. The chain is built from TRBV29-1 and TRBJ1-1, with D uncertain. CDR3 length equals 11 residues. V lost 1 base and J 0 bases, leaving 0 bases between the germline ends. Germline V gene sequence: CDR1 SQVTM, CDR2 ANQGSEA. The full variable domain, rest sourced from reference TRBV29-1 and TRBJ1-1, is SAVISQKPSRDICQRGTSLTIQCQVDSQVTMMFWYRQQPGQSLTLIATANQGSEATYESGFVIDKFPISRPNLTFSTLTVSNMSPEDSSIYLCSVEVNTEAFFGQGTRLTVV.